The source of this TCR beta chain is a study of T cells after yellow fever vaccination. Study as a whole: Preparation of fractions with low cell numbers was performed using SMART-Seq v4 Ultra Low Input.

On this clonotype: Its specificity is unknown.

Universal primer sites and UMIs were introduced during 5'RACE template-switching synthesis of TCR cDNA. From the 5' RACE reads, TCRdb called clonotypes with MiXCR, one entry per CDR3 protein. The sample has about 210,000 distinct CDR3 sequences, approximately 3% seen once; the top ten hold roughly 3%. Germline V gives CDR1 SGHRS, CDR2 YFSETQ. This CDR3 region has 13 residues. The V and J ends lost 6 bases and 6 bases respectively, with 14 bases between them. Overall study results and limits: Researchers report a weaker secondary response that nonetheless peaked faster, day 5 versus 15.

This TCR was recovered from a man between 18 and 35 years old who received the YFV17D yellow fever vaccine. The specimen comprised CD4+ T cells sorted from PBMCs, sampled 10 days after the yellow fever booster vaccination. The chain combines TRBV5-1 with TRBJ2-3; no firm D call. The CDR3 is CASTDINSDTQYF. In nucleotides, the CDR3 is TGCGCCAGCACTGATATTAATTCGGATACGCAGTATTTT.